This T cell receptor (beta chain) stems from a study of CD8 T cells in Susac syndrome. The V gene lost 0 bases and the J gene lost 5 bases, with 14 bases spanning the gap. The germline V gene has CDR1 SGHTA and CDR2 FQGTGA. The CDR3 length is 16 residues. TCR beta from blood CD8+ and CD4+ T cells was sequenced. TEMRA cells were FACS-enriched, while CD8+ and CD4+ T cells were negatively isolated. Random hexamers were used to reverse transcribe about 0.45 to 1 ug of RNA. A multiplex approach, immunoSEQ multiplex PCR, amplified TCR beta CDR3 across 54 Vbeta and 13 Jbeta. TCRdb analysed the immunoSEQ multiplex PCR reads with MiXCR anew, one entry per CDR3 protein. Here the sample spans 150,000 to 190,000 distinct CDR3 sequences, approximately 95% being singletons.

The chain uses TRBV7-3 and TRBJ2-1; D is ambiguous. The receptor was isolated from a human donor with Susac syndrome. What was sequenced was CD4+ T cells from PBMCs. CDR3: CASSLTVWGRDNEQFF. The CDR3 coding sequence is TGTGCCAGCAGCTTAACGGTTTGGGGTAGGGACAATGAGCAGTTCTTC. Supplemented by reference TRBV7-3 and TRBJ2-1, the full variable domain reads GAGVSQTPSNKVTEKGKYVELRCDPISGHTALYWYRQSLGQGPEFLIYFQGTGAADDSGLPNDRFFAVRPEGSVSTLKIQRTERGDSAVYLCASSLTVWGRDNEQFFGPGTRLTVL.